This T cell receptor (beta chain) was profiled in a study of shared clonotypes between healthy human individuals. Study conclusions and caveats: Clonotypes shared by all four sorted-subset donors had higher generation probabilities than non-shared clonotypes.

Germline lookup yields CDR1 LNHDA and CDR2 SQIVND (reference sequence). The ends lost 1 base at V and 3 bases at J; junction bases unmatched: 19. This CDR3 is built from 20 residues. With regard to this clone: What it recognizes is unknown.

Only in-frame clones appear in the TCRdb table, and some are missing; sequencing was by immunoSEQ multiplex PCR. The table includes about a million clones, roughly 75% detected once. The sequencing sample was made of memory CD4+ T cells sorted from blood. Subset described: CD45RA-negative fraction. The sequence was obtained from a man between 18 and 29 years old in good health. The chain employs TRBV19 and TRBJ1-2; 8 bases fit TRBD1. In DNA form, the CDR3 reads TGTGCCAGTAGTATAGGAGGTTGGCCCGCCAGGGGGCTTCGGGACTATGGCTACACCTTC. Translation: CASSIGGWPARGLRDYGYTF.